The 13 T cell receptor beta chains below were found in one sample sequenced in a study of tumor-infiltrating lymphocytes in glioblastoma multiforme. Multiple V-beta primers and a C-beta primer amplified TCRB from RNA. TCRdb reprocessed the multiplex PCR reads via MiXCR and lists one record per CDR3 protein. The sample lists around 10,000 distinct CDR3 sequences, approximately 71% occurring once. Specimen: brain tumor tissue. These receptors were collected from a male donor with glioblastoma.

In regard to this clonotype: The junction shows a germline mismatch at one end, possibly a read error. The chain recombines TRBV19 with TRBJ2-7, with D unclear. In germline, CDR1 is LNHDA, CDR2 SQIVND (reference sequence). This CDR3 spans 13 amino acids. The DNA for the CDR3 is TGTGCCAGTCGTATTAGGAGCTCCTACGAGCAGTACTTC. It is translated as CASRIRSSYEQYF.

With regard to this clonotype: A junction boundary mismatches the germline segment, possibly from a read error. The chain uses TRBV6-2 or TRBV6-3 and TRBJ1-1, with D unresolved. Germline V gene sequence: CDR1 MNHEY, CDR2 SVGEGT. The CDR3 is made up of 12 amino acids. CDR3 protein: CASSLMITEAFF. DNA of the CDR3: TGTGCCAGCAGTTTGATGATCACTGAGGCTTTCTTT.

In regard to this clonotype: Because the CDR3 is missing its conserved closing phenylalanine or tryptophan, this is likely a read error. The genes are TRBV6-5 and TRBJ2-7; D may be TRBD2 (6 bases). Trimming shortened V by 7 bases and J by 5 bases, and 18 bases separated the two germline ends. Germline V CDR1 and CDR2: MNHEY, SVGAGI. This CDR3 is 14 amino acids long. CDR3 DNA sequence: TGTGCCAGCACTGAAACCCCTACTAGCAACGAGCAGTACTTA. Protein product: CASTETPTSNEQYL.

About this clonotype itself: Sequence at one end of the junction differs from germline and may be a read error. The CDR3 spells CNASRPGLAGGPSGADTQYF. The CDR3 nucleotides are TGCAATGCTAGTCGCCCCGGACTAGCGGGAGGGCCGAGTGGCGCAGATACGCAGTATTTT. V and J are TRBV20-1 and TRBJ2-3; 15 bases agree with TRBD2. The V gene's germline CDR1 is DFQATT and CDR2 SNEGSKA (reference sequence). This CDR3 is built from 20 residues.

V and J are TRBV20-1 and TRBJ2-4, with 7 bases matching TRBD1. The germline V gene encodes CDR1 DFQATT and CDR2 SNEGSKA (reference sequence). The V segment lost 6 bases and the J segment 0 bases; nucleotides outside the gene matches: 11. CDR3 length equals 16 residues. Here the CDR3 reads CSADDTGDQAKNIQYF. Written as DNA, the CDR3 is TGCAGTGCCGACGACACAGGGGATCAAGCCAAAAACATTCAGTACTTC.

The chain couples TRBV11-2 to TRBJ2-6, with a possible D match to TRBD1 (6 bases). CDR3 length equals 15 residues. Germline lookup yields CDR1 SGHAT and CDR2 FQNNGV. V was pared by 3 bases and J by 2 bases, with 8 bases between. CDR3: CASSFTGTGANVLTF. CDR3 bases: TGTGCCAGCAGCTTCACAGGGACTGGGGCCAACGTCCTGACTTTC.

The chain carries TRBV20-1 and TRBJ2-7; TRBD1 matches 10 bases. This CDR3 has 15 amino acids. V lost 6 bases and J lost 9; bases outside the gene matches: 17. CDR1 and CDR2 from the germline V gene are DFQATT and SNEGSKA (reference sequence). CDR3 amino acids: CSAQEPGQGSSGQYF. In DNA form, the CDR3 reads TGCAGTGCGCAGGAGCCGGGACAGGGGTCTTCCGGGCAGTACTTC.

Concerning this clonotype: It may be a read error: a sequence one base away is much more abundant. It is unclear where the CDR3 begins or ends on the DNA, so no DNA is shown, and the CDR3 is as TCRdb lists it. The gene calls are TRBV14 and TRBJ2-2. Both ends counted, the CDR3 spans 15 residues. Germline V CDR1 and CDR2: SGHDN, FVKESK. CDR3 amino acids: CANSPVGRGTGELLF.

This chain connects TRBV10-3 to TRBJ2-7, with TRBD2 matching over 16 bases. This CDR3 is 16 amino acids long. The V gene's germline CDR1 is ENHRY and CDR2 SYGVKD. V lost 11 bases and J lost 4; bases outside the gene matches: 11. The CDR3 spells CASTGTSGRATYEQYF. Here the CDR3 DNA reads TGTGCCTCAACCGGGACTAGCGGGAGGGCCACGTACGAGCAGTACTTC.

The rearrangement links TRBV5-1 to TRBJ2-2, with D possibly matching TRBD2 (6 bases). This CDR3 contains 15 residues. Trimming took off 10 bases at V and 0 bases at J, with 16 bases between the two ends. Germline V gives CDR1 SGHRS, CDR2 YFSETQ. The CDR3 spells CAGNLGGANTGELFF. The DNA for the CDR3 is TGCGCCGGCAACTTGGGGGGAGCGAACACCGGGGAGCTGTTTTTT.

This clonotype was detected a few times. The chain joins TRBV29-1 to TRBJ2-1; 7 bases align to TRBD2. Germline-derived CDR1 and CDR2 are SQVTM and ANQGSEA. Losses at the gene ends were 3 bases for V and 6 bases for J; bases not matched to a gene: 5. The CDR3 sequence is 13 residues long. In nucleotides, the CDR3 is TGCAGCGTTGACGGACTAGGTCGCAATGAGCAGTTCTTC. As protein: CSVDGLGRNEQFF.

To note about this clonotype: One junction end does not reproduce the germline sequence, and a read error may be involved. The gene calls are TRBV11-2 and TRBJ1-4, with no clear D. The CDR3 loop spans 13 amino acids. The germline CDR1 and CDR2 sequences are SGHAT and FQNNGV. CDR3 sequence reads: CASSPGSVGKTVF. CDR3 nucleotides: TGTGCCAGCAGCCCCGGAAGTGTAGGGAAAACTGTTTTT.

As for this clonotype: One junction end does not reproduce the germline sequence, and a read error may be involved. V usage is TRBV28 and J usage is TRBJ1-2; D perhaps matches TRBD1 (6 bases). Germline V gives CDR1 MDHEN, CDR2 SYDVKM. The CDR3 has 13 amino acids. CDR3 in DNA: TGTGCCAGCAGTTCCGGACAGCACTATAGCTACAACTTC. This encodes CASSSGQHYSYNF.